This TCR beta chain originates from a study of molecular identifiers for immune sequencing clone quantification. The CDR3 is 13 amino acids. Trimming shortened V by 5 bases and J by 6 bases, and 13 bases separated the two germline ends. Germline lookup yields CDR1 SGHDN and CDR2 FVKESK. Every naive CD8 library was made from between about 17,000 and 1,100,000 sorted cells with 10%, 30% or 50% RNA. Using a CD8+CD4-CCR7+CD45RA+ phenotype, naive CD8 T cells were sorted. TCRdb re-analysed the PCR reads in MiXCR, keeping a single row per CDR3 protein. Here the sample spans about 9,800 distinct CDR3 sequences, roughly 19% being singletons. This clonotype was observed at least ten times.

The material sequenced was naive CD8+ T cells from blood, with Jurkat cell RNA spiked in. The subset: FACS-sorted CD8+CD4-CCR7+CD45RA+ naive T cells. This TCR derives from a human donor in good health. Some libraries in this study had Jurkat cell RNA spiked in. The chain carries TRBV14 and TRBJ1-1; D not resolved. CDR3 sequence (DNA): TGTGCCAGCAGCTTAGTTGAATCGGCTGAAGCTTTCTTT. It codes for CASSLVESAEAFF.